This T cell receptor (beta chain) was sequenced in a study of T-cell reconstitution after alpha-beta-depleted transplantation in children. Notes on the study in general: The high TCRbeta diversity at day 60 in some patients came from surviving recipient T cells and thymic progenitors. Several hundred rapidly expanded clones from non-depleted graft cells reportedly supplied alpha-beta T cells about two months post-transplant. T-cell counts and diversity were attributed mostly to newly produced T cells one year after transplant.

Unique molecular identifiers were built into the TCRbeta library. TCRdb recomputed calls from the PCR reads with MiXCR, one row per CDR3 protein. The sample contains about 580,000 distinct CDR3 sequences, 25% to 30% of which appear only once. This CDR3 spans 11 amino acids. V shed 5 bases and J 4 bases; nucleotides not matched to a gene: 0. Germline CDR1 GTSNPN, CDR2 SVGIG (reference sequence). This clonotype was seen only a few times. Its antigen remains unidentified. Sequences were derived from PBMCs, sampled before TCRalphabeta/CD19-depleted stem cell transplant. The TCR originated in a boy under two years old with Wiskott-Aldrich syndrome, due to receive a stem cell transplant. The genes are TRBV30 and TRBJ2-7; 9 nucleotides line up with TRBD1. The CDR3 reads CAWDRGYEQYF. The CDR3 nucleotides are TGTGCCTGGGACAGGGGGTACGAGCAGTACTTC. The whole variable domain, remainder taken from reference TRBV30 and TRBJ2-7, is SQTIHQWPATLVQPVGSPLSLECTVEGTSNPNLYWYRQAAGRGLQLLFYSVGIGQISSEVPQNLSASRPQDRQFILSSKKLLLSDSGFYLCAWDRGYEQYFGPGTRLTVT.